The rows below give T cell receptor beta chains drawn from one sample of a study of T cell repertoires in cytomegalovirus infection. TCRdb itself ran the reads through MiXCR, one entry per CDR3 protein. The sample contains approximately 600,000 distinct CDR3 sequences, approximately 40% of which appear only once. These receptors have no identified antigens. The source material was cultured PBMCs, sampled from culture after CMV antigen stimulation. These receptors were obtained from a human donor in good health (CMV status not recorded). Some clones in this sample may be carry-over from other donors' samples. CDR3s include the opening cysteine and the closing phenylalanine or tryptophan. The D gene is left open where the match is weak. Size is omitted from some rows. Given values are once, few, many or a class for expanded clones.

J gene,clone size,D gene,V gene,CDR3 protein,CDR3 DNA
TRBJ1-5,-,-,TRBV19,CASSTALYQPQHF,TGTGCCAGTAGTACGGCCCTTTATCAGCCCCAGCATTTT
TRBJ1-2,few,TRBD1,TRBV7-2,CASSPGGGSNYGYTF,TGTGCCAGCAGCCCAGGGGGGGGATCTAACTATGGCTACACCTTC
TRBJ1-6,-,-,TRBV12-3/TRBV12-4,CASSLGTTNSPLHF,TGTGCCAGCAGTTTGGGCACTACAAATTCACCCCTCCACTTT
TRBJ1-1,few,TRBD1,TRBV11-3,CASSTGQGNTEAFF,TGTGCCAGCAGCACGGGACAGGGAAACACTGAAGCTTTCTTT
TRBJ2-7,many,-,TRBV28,CASNLVGYEQYF,TGTGCCAGCAATTTGGTGGGGTACGAGCAGTACTTC
TRBJ2-7,-,-,TRBV12-3/TRBV12-4,CASSYHRVQAQYF,TGTGCCAGCAGTTACCACAGGGTGCAGGCGCAGTACTTC
TRBJ2-5,once,-,TRBV6-6,CASSYSSRGGETQYF,TGTGCCAGCAGTTACAGTTCCCGGGGAGGCGAGACCCAGTACTTC
TRBJ2-1,-,-,TRBV4-3,CASSQGPLNEQFF,TGCGCCAGCAGCCAAGGCCCTTTAAATGAGCAGTTCTTC
TRBJ2-5,-,-,TRBV20-1,CSAPVPFSGETQYF,TGCAGTGCTCCCGTGCCCTTTTCTGGAGAGACCCAGTACTTC
TRBJ2-7,-,-,TRBV5-1,CASSRQEVGYEQYF,TGCGCCAGCAGCCGCCAGGAGGTGGGATACGAGCAGTACTTC
TRBJ2-7,-,-,TRBV28,CASKPWVGGSYEQYF,TGTGCCAGCAAGCCCTGGGTTGGAGGGTCCTACGAGCAGTACTTC
TRBJ1-2,-,-,TRBV5-1,CASSLGWGADYGYTF,TGCGCCAGCAGTCTTGGATGGGGTGCGGACTATGGCTACACCTTC
TRBJ1-5,few,TRBD1,TRBV7-8,CASRITGTGVQPQHF,TGTGCCAGCAGAATAACCGGGACAGGGGTCCAGCCCCAGCATTTT
TRBJ2-7,few,TRBD2,TRBV12-3/TRBV12-4,CASSTRGGSYEQYF,TGTGCCAGCAGTACCCGCGGGGGGTCCTACGAGCAGTACTTC
TRBJ2-7,-,-,TRBV20-1,CSAAPFSGMYEQYF,TGCAGTGCCGCCCCGTTCTCCGGGATGTACGAGCAGTACTTC
TRBJ1-5,-,-,TRBV7-8,CASSFDGLGQPQHF,TGTGCCAGCAGCTTTGACGGCCTAGGTCAGCCCCAGCATTTT
TRBJ2-1,many,TRBD2,TRBV7-2,CASSFSGGGAYNEQFF,TGTGCCAGCAGCTTTTCGGGGGGTGGGGCCTACAATGAGCAGTTCTTC
TRBJ1-1,-,TRBD1,TRBV5-5,CASSTTTGTGPSEAFF,TGTGCCAGCAGCACAACCACCGGGACAGGCCCCTCTGAAGCTTTCTTT
TRBJ1-2,-,-,TRBV12-3/TRBV12-4,CASSPPDRNYGYTF,TGTGCCAGCAGTCCCCCTGACAGGAACTATGGCTACACCTTC
TRBJ1-1,-,-,TRBV28,CASSPYRRNTEAFF,TGTGCCAGCAGTCCATACAGGAGGAACACTGAAGCTTTCTTT
TRBJ2-2,-,TRBD2,TRBV7-2,CASSLVLAGVGELFF,TGTGCCAGCAGCTTAGTACTAGCGGGAGTCGGGGAGCTGTTTTTT
TRBJ2-3,-,-,TRBV7-8,CASSLGWGMPRDTQYF,TGTGCCAGCAGCTTAGGGTGGGGGATGCCCAGGGATACGCAGTATTTT
TRBJ2-1,few,-,TRBV5-6,CASSLPPETSRGFRSYNEQFF,TGTGCCAGCAGCCTACCCCCCGAGACTAGTAGGGGTTTCCGGTCCTACAATGAGCAGTTCTTC
TRBJ1-6,few,-,TRBV12-3/TRBV12-4,CASSRDYNSPLHF,TGTGCCAGCAGTCGGGACTATAATTCACCCCTCCACTTT
TRBJ2-3,-,-,TRBV14,CASSHPHGRAPADTQYF,TGTGCCAGCAGCCACCCCCACGGCAGGGCGCCCGCAGATACGCAGTATTTT
TRBJ2-7,-,-,TRBV12-3/TRBV12-4,CASSPGRGRAYEQYF,TGTGCCAGCAGCCCAGGGCGGGGGCGAGCCTACGAGCAGTACTTC
TRBJ2-1,-,TRBD2,TRBV19,CASSPSGINYNEQFF,TGTGCCAGTAGTCCTAGCGGGATTAACTACAATGAGCAGTTCTTC
TRBJ2-1,few,TRBD2,TRBV5-4,CASSLGGTTRDEQFF,TGTGCCAGCAGCTTGGGAGGGACTACAAGGGATGAGCAGTTCTTC
TRBJ2-2,-,-,TRBV7-2,CASSLEGASGELFF,TGTGCCAGCAGCTTGGAGGGGGCATCCGGGGAGCTGTTTTTT
TRBJ1-5,-,TRBD1,TRBV2,CASSEGGTVNQPQHF,TGTGCCAGCAGTGAAGGCGGGACAGTAAATCAGCCCCAGCATTTT
TRBJ2-1,few,TRBD2,TRBV7-8,CASSIVPGLAGKQFF,TGTGCCAGCAGCATCGTTCCGGGACTAGCGGGAAAGCAGTTCTTC
TRBJ1-5,-,-,TRBV7-2,CASSLYRADNQPQHF,TGTGCCAGCAGTTTGTACAGGGCGGATAATCAGCCCCAGCATTTT
TRBJ2-5,few,TRBD2,TRBV19,CASSPATGGGPETQYF,TGTGCCAGTAGTCCCGCCACGGGGGGAGGGCCCGAGACCCAGTACTTC
TRBJ2-7,-,TRBD1,TRBV27,CASSFLYRDRGDHEQYF,TGTGCCAGCAGTTTCCTATACCGGGACAGGGGTGACCACGAGCAGTACTTC
TRBJ2-1,-,-,TRBV7-6,CASSLIGGPAGVSYNEQFF,TGTGCCAGCAGCTTAATCGGCGGACCAGCCGGGGTGTCCTACAATGAGCAGTTCTTC
TRBJ2-7,-,-,TRBV15,CATSRGGVPRRLEQYF,TGTGCCACCAGCAGAGGGGGGGTCCCTCGTCGGCTCGAGCAGTACTTC
TRBJ1-2,few,-,TRBV7-2,CASSLATGVSYGYTF,TGTGCCAGCAGCTTAGCGACCGGGGTTAGCTATGGCTACACCTTC
TRBJ2-1,once,TRBD2,TRBV4-1,CASSQAVAGVEQFF,TGCGCCAGCAGCCAAGCAGTAGCGGGAGTTGAGCAGTTCTTC
TRBJ2-3,-,-,TRBV12-3/TRBV12-4,CASSPQTADTQYF,TGTGCCAGCAGTCCCCAGACCGCCGATACGCAGTATTTT
TRBJ1-5,-,-,TRBV19,CATAPDSYSNQPQHF,TGTGCCACCGCACCCGACAGCTATAGCAATCAGCCCCAGCATTTT
TRBJ2-5,-,-,TRBV28,CASSLLTGPETQYF,TGTGCCAGCAGTTTATTAACCGGGCCGGAGACCCAGTACTTC
TRBJ2-7,-,TRBD1,TRBV6-6,CASSADRGTYEQYF,TGTGCCAGCAGTGCGGACAGGGGAACCTACGAGCAGTACTTC
TRBJ1-2,-,-,TRBV7-8,CASSSYTGGYTF,TGTGCCAGCAGCTCCTACACTGGGGGCTACACCTTC
TRBJ2-6,-,-,TRBV12-3/TRBV12-4,CASSFRLAGANVLTF,TGTGCCAGCAGTTTTCGACTGGCTGGGGCCAACGTCCTGACTTTC
TRBJ2-1,-,-,TRBV7-6,CASSLSWAGHKSSDEQFF,TGTGCCAGCAGCCTGAGTTGGGCGGGACACAAGTCTTCGGATGAGCAGTTCTTC
TRBJ1-2,-,TRBD1,TRBV9,CASTALDRGKGYTF,TGTGCCAGCACAGCCCTGGACAGGGGGAAAGGCTACACCTTC
TRBJ2-1,-,TRBD2,TRBV12-3/TRBV12-4,CASSPNRASGRRGNEQFF,TGTGCCAGCAGTCCAAATCGTGCTAGCGGGAGAAGAGGCAATGAGCAGTTCTTC
TRBJ2-1,-,-,TRBV7-2,CASTIGVLEQFF,TGTGCCAGCACCATCGGGGTTCTTGAGCAGTTCTTC
TRBJ2-1,-,TRBD2,TRBV6-2/TRBV6-3,CASSYLAGGHEQFF,TGTGCCAGCAGTTACCTAGCGGGAGGGCATGAGCAGTTCTTC
TRBJ2-7,-,-,TRBV11-2,CASSPIPYEQYF,TGTGCCAGCAGCCCCATTCCCTACGAGCAGTACTTC
TRBJ2-4,few,-,TRBV12-3/TRBV12-4,CASSWGGTQNIQYF,TGTGCCAGCAGTTGGGGCGGGACTCAAAACATTCAGTACTTC
TRBJ2-3,-,TRBD2,TRBV5-5,CASSFSLAGGDTQYF,TGTGCCAGCAGCTTTTCCCTAGCGGGGGGCGATACGCAGTATTTT
TRBJ2-1,-,TRBD2,TRBV24-1,CATSDLGLYNEQFF,TGTGCCACCAGTGACTTGGGACTATACAATGAGCAGTTCTTC
TRBJ2-5,-,-,TRBV7-6,CASSRLGESETQYF,TGTGCCAGCAGCCGGTTGGGGGAGTCGGAGACCCAGTACTTC
TRBJ2-1,-,-,TRBV19,CASSNRPRVYYNEQFF,TGTGCCAGTAGCAATCGCCCCAGGGTGTACTACAATGAGCAGTTCTTC
TRBJ1-1,few,TRBD1,TRBV10-3,CAISAAGGTEAFF,TGTGCCATCAGTGCGGCAGGGGGAACTGAAGCTTTCTTT
TRBJ2-7,many,TRBD1,TRBV7-2,CASSFRGLANHEQYF,TGTGCCAGCAGCTTTAGGGGGCTCGCGAATCACGAGCAGTACTTC
TRBJ1-5,few,-,TRBV7-6,CASGGGFGQPQHF,TGTGCCAGCGGTGGGGGTTTCGGTCAGCCCCAGCATTTT
TRBJ2-1,-,TRBD2,TRBV7-2,CASSLTSGGAEEQFF,TGTGCCAGCAGCTTAACTAGCGGGGGGGCGGAGGAGCAGTTCTTC